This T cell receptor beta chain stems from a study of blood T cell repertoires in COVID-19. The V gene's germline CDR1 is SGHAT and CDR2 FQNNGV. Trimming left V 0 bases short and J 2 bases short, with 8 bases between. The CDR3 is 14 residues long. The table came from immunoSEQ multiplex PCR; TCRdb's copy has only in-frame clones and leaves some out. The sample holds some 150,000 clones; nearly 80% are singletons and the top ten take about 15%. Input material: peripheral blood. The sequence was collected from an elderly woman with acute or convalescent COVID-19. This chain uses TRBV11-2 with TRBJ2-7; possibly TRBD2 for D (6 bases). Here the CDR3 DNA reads TGTGCCAGCAGCTTAGAGGCGGGAACCTACGAGCAGTACTTC. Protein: CASSLEAGTYEQYF.